This entry concerns a single TCR beta chain. Its cognate antigen is unknown. This sample is drawn from a study of cytomegalovirus exposure and HLA in healthy donors. Overall study findings and caveats: CMV antigen specificity was confirmed in vitro for a few CMV-associated chains. Researchers catalogued about 160 TCR beta chains as cytomegalovirus-associated.

The germline CDR1 and CDR2 sequences are MNHEY and SMNVEV (reference sequence). This CDR3 region has 15 residues. Losses at the gene ends were 5 bases for V and 2 bases for J; bases not matched to a gene: 7. The assay was immunoSEQ multiplex PCR, and TCRdb's table has in-frame clones only and misses some. The sample carries 250,000 or so clones, 90% recorded once. The chain couples TRBV27 to TRBJ2-3; TRBD1 aligns across 7 bases. Sequenced input: PBMCs. The sequence was obtained from a woman aged 18-29 years in good health and CMV-seronegative. This CDR3 reads CASSPGQALTDTQYF. The CDR3 coding sequence is TGTGCCAGCAGTCCCGGACAGGCTCTCACAGATACGCAGTATTTT.